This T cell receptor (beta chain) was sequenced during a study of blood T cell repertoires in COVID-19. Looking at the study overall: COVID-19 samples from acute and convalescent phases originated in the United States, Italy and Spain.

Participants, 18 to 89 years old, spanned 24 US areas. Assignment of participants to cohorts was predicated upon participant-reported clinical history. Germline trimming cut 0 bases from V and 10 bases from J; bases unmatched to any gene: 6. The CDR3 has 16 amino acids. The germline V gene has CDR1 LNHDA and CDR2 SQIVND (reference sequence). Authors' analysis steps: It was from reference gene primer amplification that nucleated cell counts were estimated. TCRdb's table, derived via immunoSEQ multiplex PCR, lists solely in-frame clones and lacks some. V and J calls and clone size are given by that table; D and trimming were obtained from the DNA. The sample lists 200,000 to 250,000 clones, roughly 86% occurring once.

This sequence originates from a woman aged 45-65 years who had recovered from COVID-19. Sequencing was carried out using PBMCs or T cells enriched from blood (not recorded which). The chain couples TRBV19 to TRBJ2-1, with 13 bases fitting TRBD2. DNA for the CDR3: TGTGCCAGTAGTATAGAGACCGGACTAGCGGGAGTGGAGCAGTTCTTC. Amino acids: CASSIETGLAGVEQFF.